The entry below describes one TCR beta chain. TCRdb called the 5' RACE reads again in MiXCR, with one record for every CDR3 protein. This sample has over 150,000 distinct CDR3 sequences, with around 7.2% found just once. The data were taken from a study of T cells after yellow fever vaccination. This CDR3 has 11 amino acids. Germline trimming cut 10 bases from V and 6 bases from J; bases unmatched to any gene: 4. The clonotype was recovered from a man aged 18 to 35 who received the YFV17D yellow fever vaccine. The chain combines TRBV12-3 or TRBV12-4 with TRBJ2-3; 7 nucleotides line up with TRBD1. Sample: CD4+ T cells sorted from PBMCs, taken less than 6 days after the first yellow fever vaccination. The CDR3 coding sequence is TGTGCCAACGGCAGGGGGGATACGCAGTATTTT. Its protein product is CANGRGDTQYF.